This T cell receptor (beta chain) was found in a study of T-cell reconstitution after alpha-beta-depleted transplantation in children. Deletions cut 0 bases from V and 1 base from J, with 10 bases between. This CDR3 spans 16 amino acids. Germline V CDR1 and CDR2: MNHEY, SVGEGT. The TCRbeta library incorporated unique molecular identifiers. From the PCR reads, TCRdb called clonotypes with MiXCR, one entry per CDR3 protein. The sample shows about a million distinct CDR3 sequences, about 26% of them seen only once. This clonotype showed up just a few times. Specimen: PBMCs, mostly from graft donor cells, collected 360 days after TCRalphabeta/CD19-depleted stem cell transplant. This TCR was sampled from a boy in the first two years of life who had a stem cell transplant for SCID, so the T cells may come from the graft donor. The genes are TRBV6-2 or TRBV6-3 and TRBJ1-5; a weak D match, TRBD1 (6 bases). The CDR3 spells CASSYSGQRSNQPQHF. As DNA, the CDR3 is TGTGCCAGCAGTTACTCCGGACAGAGGAGCAATCAGCCCCAGCATTTT.